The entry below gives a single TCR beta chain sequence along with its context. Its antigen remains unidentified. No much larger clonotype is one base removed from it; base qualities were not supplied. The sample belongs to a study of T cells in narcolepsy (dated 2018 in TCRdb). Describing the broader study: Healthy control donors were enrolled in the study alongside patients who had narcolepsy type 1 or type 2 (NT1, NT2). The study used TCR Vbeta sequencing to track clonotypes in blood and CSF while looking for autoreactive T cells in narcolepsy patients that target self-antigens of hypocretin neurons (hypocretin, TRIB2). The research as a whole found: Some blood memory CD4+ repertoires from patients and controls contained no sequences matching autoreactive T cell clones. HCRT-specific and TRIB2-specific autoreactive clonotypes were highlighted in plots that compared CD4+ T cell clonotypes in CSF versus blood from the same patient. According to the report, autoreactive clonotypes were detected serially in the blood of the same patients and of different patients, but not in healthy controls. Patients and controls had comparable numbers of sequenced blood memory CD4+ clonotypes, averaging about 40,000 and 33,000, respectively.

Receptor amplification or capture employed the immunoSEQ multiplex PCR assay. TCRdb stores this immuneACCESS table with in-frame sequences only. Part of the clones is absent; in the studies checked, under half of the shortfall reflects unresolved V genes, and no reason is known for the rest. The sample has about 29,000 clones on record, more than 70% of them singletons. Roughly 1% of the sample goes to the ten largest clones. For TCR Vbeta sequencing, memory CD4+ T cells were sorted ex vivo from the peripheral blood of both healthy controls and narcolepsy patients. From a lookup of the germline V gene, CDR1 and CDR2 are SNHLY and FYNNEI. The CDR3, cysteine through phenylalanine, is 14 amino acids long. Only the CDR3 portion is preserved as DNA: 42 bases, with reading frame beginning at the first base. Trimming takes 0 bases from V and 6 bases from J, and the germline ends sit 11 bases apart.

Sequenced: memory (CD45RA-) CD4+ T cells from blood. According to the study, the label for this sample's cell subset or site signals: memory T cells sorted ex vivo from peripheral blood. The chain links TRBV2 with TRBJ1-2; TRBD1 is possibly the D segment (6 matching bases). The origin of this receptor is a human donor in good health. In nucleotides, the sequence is TGTGCCAGCAGTGAAGCGCGAACAGGGAATGGCTACACCTTC. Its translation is CASSEARTGNGYTF.